This T cell receptor (beta chain) was sequenced during a study of T cell clonotyping in hematopoietic cell transplantation. General study points: Recipient TCR diversity dropped after transplant; expanded clonotypes rose from day 30 to 180. Without cell sorting, CD4 versus CD8 contributions remain unresolved. Graft donor and pretransplant recipient Inverse Simpson Index values predicted broader posttransplant TCR diversity.

The CDR3 totals 17 residues. V was pared by 7 bases and J by 5 bases, with 16 bases of the junction left unmatched. CDR1 is MGHRA, CDR2 YSYEKL, per germline. Here immunoSEQ multiplex PCR was the method, and the copy in TCRdb shows in-frame clones only, minus some. The sample holds thousands of clones, approximately 96% seen once. Recipients were bled about 28 days pretransplant and at posttransplant days 30, 100, 180. This clone showed up just once. Its antigen is not identified. The TCR sequence derives from a male patient between 40 and 50 years old who had an allogeneic stem cell transplant from a related donor, so the T cells may come from the graft donor. Some clones in this sample may be carry-over from other donors' samples. The sequenced sample was PBMCs, obtained 100 days after allogeneic stem cell transplant. The chain carries TRBV4-1 and TRBJ1-4, with 7 bases aligning to TRBD1. The CDR3: CASKAEGGGALNEKLFF. The DNA of the CDR3 is TGCGCCAGCAAGGCGGAAGGAGGGGGCGCCTTGAATGAAAAACTGTTTTTT.